The text below deals with one T cell receptor beta chain. Its antigen is not known. V was cut by 6 bases and J by 5 bases, with 8 bases left in between. The CDR3 sequence is 11 residues long. Looked up from germline, CDR1 is MDHEN and CDR2 is SYDVKM. These data are taken from a study of cytomegalovirus exposure and HLA in healthy donors. Background on the study: Early released data comprised tens of millions of unique TCRs from HLA-typed donors.

Findings and caveats of the study: A prior analysis recorded that most TCR beta V segments were productive about 87% or about 30% of the time. TCR beta chain V- and J-gene trimming was linked, in a later analysis, to a missense variant in DCLRE1C. An analysis was carried out at a later point. It showed that HLA-associated TCR beta chains were more clonally expanded than equally common non-associated chains.

The PCR ran on 60 Vbeta and 13 Jbeta primers. The assay was immunoSEQ multiplex PCR, and TCRdb's table has in-frame clones only and misses some. Among some 200,000 clones listed, almost 70% were seen once. Material for sequencing was PBMCs. The receptor was isolated from a man aged 40-49 years in good health and CMV-seropositive. V gene TRBV28 combines with J gene TRBJ2-7; D perhaps matches TRBD1 (5 bases). The chain's CDR3 is CASRVQDEQYF. DNA for the CDR3: TGTGCCAGCAGAGTACAGGACGAGCAGTACTTC.